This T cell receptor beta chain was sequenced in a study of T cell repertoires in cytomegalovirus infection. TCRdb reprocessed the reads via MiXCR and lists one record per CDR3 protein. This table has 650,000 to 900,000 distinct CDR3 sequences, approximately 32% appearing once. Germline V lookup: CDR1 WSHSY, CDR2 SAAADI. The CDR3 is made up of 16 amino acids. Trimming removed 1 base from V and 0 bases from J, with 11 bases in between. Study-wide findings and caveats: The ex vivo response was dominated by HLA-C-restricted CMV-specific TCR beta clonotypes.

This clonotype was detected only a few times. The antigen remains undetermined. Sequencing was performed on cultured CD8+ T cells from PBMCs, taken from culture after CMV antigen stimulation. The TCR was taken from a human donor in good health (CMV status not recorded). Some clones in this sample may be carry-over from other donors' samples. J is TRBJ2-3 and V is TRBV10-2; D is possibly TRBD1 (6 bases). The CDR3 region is CASSEWDNPSTDTQYF. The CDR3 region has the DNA TGCGCCAGCAGTGAGTGGGACAACCCTAGCACAGATACGCAGTATTTT.